A single sample is the source of the 18 T cell receptor beta chains below, sequenced in a study of shared clonotypes between healthy human individuals (dated by TCRdb to about 2020). The library was built by means of the immunoSEQ multiplex PCR assay. This is the immuneACCESS table as TCRdb keeps it, with only in-frame sequences that have V and J called. A part of the clones is gone; compared with another copy, unresolved V genes explain less than half, and the rest is unexplained. In all, the sample holds 2.5 million or so clones, and approximately 92% of those were seen once. Together, the top ten hold more than 0.12% of the sample. The sample comprised naive CD4+ T cells sorted from blood. Taken with the paper, the label for cell subset or site translates to: CD45RA+ positively selected. The receptors stem from a man between 18 and 29 years old in good health.

The chain couples TRBV2 to TRBJ1-6; 11 nucleotides match TRBD1. V lost 6 bases, J lost 6 bases, and 7 bases stayed unmatched. CDR1 and CDR2 (germline): SNHLY, FYNNEI. This CDR3 region has 16 residues. CDR3 nucleotides: TGTGCCAGCAGGGACCGGACAGGGGGCTTTAATTCACCCCTCCACTTT. Translating it yields CASRDRTGGFNSPLHF.

The chain combines TRBV4-1 with TRBJ1-2, with TRBD1 as a possible D gene (5 bases). CDR1 and CDR2 from the germline V gene are MGHRA and YSYEKL. This CDR3 contains 15 residues. Trimming cost V 1 base and J 4 bases, with 13 bases left between them. In DNA form, the CDR3 reads TGCGCCAGCAGCCAAGTGGAGGGGAGTGGCTATGGCTACACCTTC. Translated: CASSQVEGSGYGYTF.

This chain joins TRBV4-1 and TRBJ2-7; 8 bases match TRBD2. The CDR3 loop spans 15 amino acids. Germline V gene lookup returns CDR1 MGHRA and CDR2 YSYEKL. V lost 3 bases and J lost 7; bases outside the gene matches: 11. The CDR3 protein is CASSQFYGGAREQYF. CDR3 DNA sequence: TGCGCCAGCAGCCAGTTTTACGGGGGGGCTCGGGAGCAGTACTTC.

This clone was observed a single time. The gene calls are TRBV5-1 and TRBJ2-5, with D hard to call. The ends were cut back, 4 bases at V and 5 bases at J, with 12 bases in the middle. The CDR3 consists of 13 residues. CDR1 is SGHRS and CDR2 is YFSETQ in the germline V gene. The CDR3: CASSRTFGETQYF. The CDR3 bases are TGCGCCAGCAGCAGAACCTTCGGGGAGACCCAGTACTTC.

With regard to this clone: Other DNA sequences of this sample code for an identical CDR3. The V call is TRBV29-1, the J call TRBJ1-5, with 10 bases aligning to TRBD1. CDR3 length equals 13 residues. V was clipped by 6 bases and J by 3 bases; unmatched bases: 2. In germline, CDR1 is SQVTM, CDR2 ANQGSEA. The CDR3 nucleotides are TGCAGCGTGGGACAGGGGATCAATCAGCCCCAGCATTTT. This gives the protein CSVGQGINQPQHF.

Comment on this clone: Other nucleotide sequences in the sample specify the same CDR3. V gene TRBV6-6 combines with J gene TRBJ1-6, with TRBD1 identical over 7 bases. The CDR3 is 13 amino acids. Losses at the gene ends were 6 bases for V and 6 bases for J; bases not matched to a gene: 2. CDR1 and CDR2 from the germline V gene are MNHNY and SVGAGI (reference sequence). CDR3 DNA: TGTGCCAGCAGCGGGACAGCTAATTCACCCCTCCACTTT. Its protein is CASSGTANSPLHF.

The gene calls are TRBV2 and TRBJ1-5; D perhaps matches TRBD1 (6 bases). With 3 bases removed from V and 7 bases from J, the gap between germline ends came to 13 bases. Germline assignment: CDR1 SNHLY and CDR2 FYNNEI. The CDR3 is 14 amino acids. CDR3 amino acids: CASSDGGAEQPQHF. For the CDR3, the DNA is TGTGCCAGCAGTGACGGGGGGGCAGAACAGCCCCAGCATTTT.

The V and J genes are TRBV11-2 and TRBJ2-5, with 7 bases fitting TRBD2. CDR1 SGHAT and CDR2 FQNNGV come from the germline V gene. V lost 0 bases to trimming and J lost 2 bases; unmatched junction nucleotides: 6. This CDR3 has 16 amino acids. Written as DNA, the CDR3 is TGTGCCAGCAGCTTAGAATCAGGGCGGGGGCAAGAGACCCAGTACTTC. Its protein product is CASSLESGRGQETQYF.

This chain joins TRBV2 and TRBJ2-7, with D possibly TRBD2 on 5 matching bases. V was pared by 8 bases and J by 0 bases, with 11 bases between. The CDR3 is made up of 13 amino acids. Germline loops: CDR1 SNHLY, CDR2 FYNNEI. The CDR3 DNA is TGTGCCAGCGAGACGGGGAGCTCCTACGAGCAGTACTTC. This encodes CASETGSSYEQYF.

This clone was counted between two and nine times. At the DNA level, this CDR3 is encoded by other sequences in the same sample as well. V is TRBV6-5 and J is TRBJ1-2; D gene uncertain. The CDR3 sequence is 11 residues long. Germline CDR1 is MNHEY and CDR2 is SVGAGI. Trimming shortened V by 11 bases and J by 4 bases, and 11 bases separated the two germline ends. This CDR3 is CASRTGYGYTF. The CDR3 DNA reads as TGTGCCTCTCGGACGGGCTATGGCTACACCTTC.

This clone is a singleton in its sample. The CDR3 nucleotides are TGTGCCAGCAGCTTGGCTTTCGGACAGGGGGTCAACTATGGCTACACCTTC. Its protein is CASSLAFGQGVNYGYTF. This sequence joins TRBV5-4 and TRBJ1-2; 10 bases line up with TRBD1. Trimming removed 0 bases from V and 2 bases from J; junction bases left unmatched: 7. CDR1 and CDR2 (germline): SGHNT, YYREEE (reference sequence). This CDR3 has 17 amino acids.

The J gene is TRBJ1-1, the V gene TRBV15; perhaps TRBD1 as D (5 bases). V gave up 0 bases and J gave up 10 bases, with 9 bases separating them. Per the germline V gene, CDR1 is LNHNV and CDR2 is YYDKDF (reference sequence). The CDR3 is made up of 12 amino acids. The CDR3 loop is CATSRDRTRAFF. In nucleotides, the CDR3 is TGTGCCACCAGCAGAGATAGGACAAGAGCTTTCTTT. Full variable domain (rest looked up from reference TRBV15 and TRBJ1-1): DAMVIQNPRYQVTQFGKPVTLSCSQTLNHNVMYWYQQKSSQAPKLLFHYYDKDFNNEADTPDNFQSRRPNTSFCFLDIRSPGLGDTAMYLCATSRDRTRAFFGQGTRLTVV.

The rearrangement joins TRBV4-1 to TRBJ1-6, with 7 bases aligning to TRBD1. The CDR3 consists of 15 residues. V was pared by 5 bases and J by 6 bases, with 7 bases of the junction left unmatched. Germline V lookup: CDR1 MGHRA, CDR2 YSYEKL. DNA for the CDR3: TGCGCCAGCAGCAGCCCGGACAGGCCTAATTCACCCCTCCACTTT. It translates to CASSSPDRPNSPLHF.

The chain recombines TRBV13 with TRBJ2-5, with 8 bases that match TRBD2. The J call may be in error: the DNA end matches TRBJ2-7 better. CDR3 length: 14 amino acids. Germline V gene sequence: CDR1 PRHDT, CDR2 FYEKMQ (reference sequence). As DNA, the CDR3 is TGTGCCAGCCGGAGAAGCGGGGGCCCCTACGAGCAGTACTTC. The encoded protein is CASRRSGGPYEQYF.

V usage is TRBV14 and J usage is TRBJ2-1; 7 bases fit TRBD2. Germline CDR1 is SGHDN and CDR2 is FVKESK. The V gene end was trimmed by 6 bases and the J gene end by 3 bases; junction bases not matched to a gene: 8. This CDR3 contains 15 residues. CDR3 region: CASSQMRENYNEQFF. The CDR3 DNA reads TGTGCCAGCAGTCAAATGCGGGAGAACTACAATGAGCAGTTCTTC.

The V call is TRBV6-1, the J call TRBJ1-1; 9 bases fit TRBD1. The CDR3 loop spans 14 amino acids. The V gene's germline CDR1 is MNHNS and CDR2 SASEGT. Trimming removed 6 bases from V and 2 bases from J; junction bases left unmatched: 4. The CDR3 DNA reads as TGTGCCAGCAGGCGGGACAGGGAAAACACTGAAGCTTTCTTT. It codes for CASRRDRENTEAFF.

The chain employs TRBV6-7 and TRBJ2-6; 7 nucleotides agree with TRBD1. TRBV6-7 belongs to the ORF category, with a function that is uncertain. This CDR3 is built from 21 residues. With V trimmed by 2 bases and J by 0 bases, 16 bases remained unmatched. The CDR3 protein is CASSYPRYPDRDLSGANVLTF. The DNA of the CDR3 is TGTGCCAGCAGTTACCCCAGATACCCCGACAGGGACCTCTCTGGGGCCAACGTCCTGACTTTC.

J is TRBJ2-6 and V is TRBV12-5; unclear D gene. CDR3 size: 22 residues. Trimming shortened V by 2 bases and J by 0 bases, and 26 bases separated the two germline ends. Germline lookup yields CDR1 LGHNT and CDR2 FRNRAP. This CDR3 reads CASGLLSPIGSVPRSGANVLTF. The CDR3 DNA is TGTGCTAGTGGTTTGTTATCTCCCATTGGTTCTGTCCCTCGCTCTGGGGCCAACGTCCTGACTTTC.